Below, one T cell receptor (beta chain) is given with its context. Each TCR beta cDNA library carried unique molecular identifiers. TCRdb fed the PCR reads into MiXCR, producing one record per CDR3 protein. The repertoire includes about 150,000 distinct CDR3 sequences, 30% of them detected once, and about 1.4% sits in the top ten. This entry belongs to a study of post-analysis software for immune sequencing data. What was sequenced was blood. This TCR was sampled from a girl aged 5-17 years with multiple sclerosis.

For the CDR3, the DNA is TGTGCCATCAGTATACGGGACATGTACATGAACACTGAAGCTTTCTTT. Translated: CAISIRDMYMNTEAFF. The rearrangement joins TRBV10-3 to TRBJ1-1; maybe TRBD1 (6 bases). The CDR3 is 16 amino acids. CDR1 is ENHRY, CDR2 SYGVKD, per germline. Trimming left V 5 bases short and J 0 bases short, with 16 bases between.